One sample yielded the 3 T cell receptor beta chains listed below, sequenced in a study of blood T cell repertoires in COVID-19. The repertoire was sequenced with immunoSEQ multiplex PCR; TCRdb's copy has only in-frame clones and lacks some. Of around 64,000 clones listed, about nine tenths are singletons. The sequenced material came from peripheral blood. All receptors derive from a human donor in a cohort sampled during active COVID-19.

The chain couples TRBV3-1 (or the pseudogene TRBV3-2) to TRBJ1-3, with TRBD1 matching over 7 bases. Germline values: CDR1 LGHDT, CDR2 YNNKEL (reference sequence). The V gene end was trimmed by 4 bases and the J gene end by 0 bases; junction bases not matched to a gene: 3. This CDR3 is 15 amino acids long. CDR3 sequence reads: CASSRDSNSGNTIYF. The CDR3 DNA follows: TGTGCCAGCAGCCGGGACAGCAACTCTGGAAACACCATATATTTT.

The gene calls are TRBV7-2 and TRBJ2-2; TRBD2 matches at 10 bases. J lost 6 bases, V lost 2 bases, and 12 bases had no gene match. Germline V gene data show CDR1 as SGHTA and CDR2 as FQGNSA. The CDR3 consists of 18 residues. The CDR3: CASSLKVAGGSGAGELFF. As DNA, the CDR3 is TGTGCCAGCAGCTTAAAGGTAGCGGGAGGATCCGGGGCCGGGGAGCTGTTTTTT. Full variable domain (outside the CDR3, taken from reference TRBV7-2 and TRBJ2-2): GAGVSQSPSNKVTEKGKDVELRCDPISGHTALYWYRQSLGQGLEFLIYFQGNSAPDKSGLPSDRFSAERTGGSVSTLTIQRTQQEDSAVYLCASSLKVAGGSGAGELFFGEGSRLTVL.

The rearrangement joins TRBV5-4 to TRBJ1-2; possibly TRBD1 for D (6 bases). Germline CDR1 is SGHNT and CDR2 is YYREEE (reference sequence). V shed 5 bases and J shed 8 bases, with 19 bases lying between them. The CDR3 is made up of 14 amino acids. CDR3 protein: CASRRGQGGVGYTF. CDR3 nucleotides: TGTGCCAGCAGGAGAGGACAAGGGGGGGTCGGCTACACCTTC.